This T cell receptor (beta chain) derives from a study of T cell responses to AZD1222 COVID-19 vaccine. Study-wide context: Pooled together were second doses at about 4 or about 12 weeks. General observations from the study: Spike-specific TCR breadth rose after two AZD1222 doses, and depth rose as well. The sample set comprised mostly white British donors with more females, and clonal diversity was possibly underestimated.

Clones were read by immunoSEQ multiplex PCR, and TCRdb kept only the in-frame ones, dropping some. Among 150,000 to 200,000 clones listed, 80% to 95% were seen once. As regards this clone: Its antigen is currently unknown.

The source was peripheral blood, collected on day 0 of AZD1222 vaccination. This clonotype originated in an adult in good health.

This CDR3 reads CASSSTRGAYEQYF. As DNA, the CDR3 is TGTGCCAGTAGTTCGACACGGGGGGCCTACGAGCAGTACTTC. This chain uses TRBV19 with TRBJ2-7; 7 bases align to TRBD2. CDR1 LNHDA and CDR2 SQIVND come from the germline V gene (reference sequence). The CDR3 consists of 14 residues. Trimming cost V 5 bases and J 2 bases; bases outside gene matches: 6.